This T cell receptor (beta chain) derives from a study of blood T cell repertoires in COVID-19. Across the study: Whether acute or convalescent, the COVID-19 samples came from the United States, Italy and Spain. Nucleic acid was either cDNA or gDNA, and it came from T cells, B-cell-depleted T cells, or PBMCs.

Clinical history as reported by participants underpinned cohort assignment. Two negative PCRs, clearance, or symptom resolution had been documented for recovered Cohort 3 donors. Data came from immunoSEQ multiplex PCR; TCRdb stores just in-frame clones and leaves some out. The sample carries 490,000 or so clones, roughly nine tenths recorded once. The sequence was collected from a woman between 55 and 75 years old who had recovered from COVID-19. The specimen sequenced was PBMCs or T cells enriched from blood (not recorded which).

CDR3 region: CASSRGTSYEQYF. The CDR3 DNA reads as TGTGCCAGCAGCCGCGGGACGTCCTACGAGCAGTACTTC. The chain couples TRBV7-9 to TRBJ2-7; perhaps TRBD2 as D (6 bases). The CDR3 consists of 13 residues. Trimming cost V 5 bases and J 1 base, with 9 bases left between them. Germline V gene sequence: CDR1 SEHNR, CDR2 FQNEAQ (reference sequence).